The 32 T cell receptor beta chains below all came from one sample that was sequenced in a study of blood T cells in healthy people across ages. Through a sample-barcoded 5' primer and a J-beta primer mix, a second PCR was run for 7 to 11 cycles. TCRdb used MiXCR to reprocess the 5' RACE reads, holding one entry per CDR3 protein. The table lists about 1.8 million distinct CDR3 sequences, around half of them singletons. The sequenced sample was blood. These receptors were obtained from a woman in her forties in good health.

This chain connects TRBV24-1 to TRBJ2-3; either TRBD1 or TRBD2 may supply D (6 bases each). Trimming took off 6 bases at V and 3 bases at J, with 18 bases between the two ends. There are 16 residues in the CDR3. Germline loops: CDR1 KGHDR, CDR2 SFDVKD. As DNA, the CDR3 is TGTGCCACCAGTACCCCAGGGGACTCGGATACAGATACGCAGTATTTT. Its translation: CATSTPGDSDTDTQYF.

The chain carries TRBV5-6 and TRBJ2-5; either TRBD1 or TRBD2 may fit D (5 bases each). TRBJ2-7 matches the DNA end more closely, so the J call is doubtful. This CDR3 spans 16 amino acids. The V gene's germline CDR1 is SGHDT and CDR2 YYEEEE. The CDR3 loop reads CASSFARGPAYDEQYF. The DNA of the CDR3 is TGTGCCAGCAGCTTTGCGAGGGGCCCCGCGTACGACGAGCAGTACTTC.

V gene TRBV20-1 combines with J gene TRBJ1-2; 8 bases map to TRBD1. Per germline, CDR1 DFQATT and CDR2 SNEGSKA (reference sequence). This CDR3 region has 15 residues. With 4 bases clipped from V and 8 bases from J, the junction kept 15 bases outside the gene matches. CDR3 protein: CSAKVQIQGGLGYTF. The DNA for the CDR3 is TGCAGTGCTAAGGTCCAGATACAGGGGGGCTTGGGCTACACCTTC.

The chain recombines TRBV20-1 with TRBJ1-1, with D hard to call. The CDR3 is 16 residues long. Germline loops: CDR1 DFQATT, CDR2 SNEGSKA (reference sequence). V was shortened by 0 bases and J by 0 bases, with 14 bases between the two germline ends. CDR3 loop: CSARDPSTEMNTEAFF. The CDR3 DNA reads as TGCAGTGCTAGAGACCCTTCAACAGAGATGAACACTGAAGCTTTCTTT.

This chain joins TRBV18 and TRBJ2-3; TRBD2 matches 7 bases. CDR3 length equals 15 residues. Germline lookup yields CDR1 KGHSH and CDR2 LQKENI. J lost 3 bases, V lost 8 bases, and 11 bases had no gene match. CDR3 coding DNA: TGTGCCAGCAGCCCCCGTGGACTAGGAACAGATACGCAGTATTTT. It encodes CASSPRGLGTDTQYF.

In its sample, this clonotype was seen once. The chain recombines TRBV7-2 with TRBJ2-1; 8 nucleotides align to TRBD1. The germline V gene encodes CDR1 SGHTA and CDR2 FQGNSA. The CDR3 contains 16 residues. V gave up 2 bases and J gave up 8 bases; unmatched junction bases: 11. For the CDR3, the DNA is TGTGCCAGCAGCTTACAGGGGGCGCTGAGGGTCGATGAGCAGTTCTTC. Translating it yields CASSLQGALRVDEQFF. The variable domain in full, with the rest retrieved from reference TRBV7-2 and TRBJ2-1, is GAGVSQSPSNKVTEKGKDVELRCDPISGHTALYWYRQSLGQGLEFLIYFQGNSAPDKSGLPSDRFSAERTGGSVSTLTIQRTQQEDSAVYLCASSLQGALRVDEQFFGPGTRLTVL.

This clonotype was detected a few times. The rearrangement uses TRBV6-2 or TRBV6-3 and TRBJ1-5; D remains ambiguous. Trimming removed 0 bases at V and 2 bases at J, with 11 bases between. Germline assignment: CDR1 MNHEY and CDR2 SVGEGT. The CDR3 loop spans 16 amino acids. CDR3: CASSYSAGSGNQPQHF. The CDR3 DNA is TGTGCCAGCAGTTACTCTGCGGGATCTGGCAATCAGCCCCAGCATTTT.

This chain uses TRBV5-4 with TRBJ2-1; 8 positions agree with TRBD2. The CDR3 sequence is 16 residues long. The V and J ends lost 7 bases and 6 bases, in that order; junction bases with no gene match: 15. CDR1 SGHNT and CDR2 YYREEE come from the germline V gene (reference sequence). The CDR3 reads CASPPAVGGGINEQFF. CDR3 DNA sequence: TGTGCCAGCCCCCCCGCTGTTGGCGGGGGGATCAATGAGCAGTTCTTC.

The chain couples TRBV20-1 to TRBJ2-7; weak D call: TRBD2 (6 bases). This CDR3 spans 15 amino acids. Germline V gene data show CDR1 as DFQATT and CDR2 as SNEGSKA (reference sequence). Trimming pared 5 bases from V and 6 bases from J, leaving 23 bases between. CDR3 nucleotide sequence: TGCAGTGCTCCAGACCCGACTAGTGGAGGACCCGAGCAGTACTTC. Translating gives CSAPDPTSGGPEQYF.

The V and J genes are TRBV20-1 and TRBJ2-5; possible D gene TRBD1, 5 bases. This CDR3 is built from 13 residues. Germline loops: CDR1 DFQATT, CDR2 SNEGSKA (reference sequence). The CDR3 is CSFGHIGSQTQYF. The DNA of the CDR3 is TGCAGCTTCGGACACATTGGTAGCCAGACCCAGTACTTC.

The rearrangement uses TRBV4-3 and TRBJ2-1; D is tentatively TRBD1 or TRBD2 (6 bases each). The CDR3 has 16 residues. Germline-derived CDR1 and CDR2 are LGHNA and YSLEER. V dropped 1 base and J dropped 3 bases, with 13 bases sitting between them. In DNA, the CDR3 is TGCGCCAGCAGCCAAGGGGTAGGAGGGGGCTACAATGAGCAGTTCTTC. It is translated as CASSQGVGGGYNEQFF.

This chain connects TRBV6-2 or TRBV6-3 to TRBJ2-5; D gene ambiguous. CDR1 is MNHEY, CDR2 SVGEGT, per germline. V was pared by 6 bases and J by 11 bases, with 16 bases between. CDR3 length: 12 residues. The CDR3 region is CASSSLSNEQYF. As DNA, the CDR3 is TGTGCCAGCAGCTCTCTATCGAATGAGCAGTACTTC.

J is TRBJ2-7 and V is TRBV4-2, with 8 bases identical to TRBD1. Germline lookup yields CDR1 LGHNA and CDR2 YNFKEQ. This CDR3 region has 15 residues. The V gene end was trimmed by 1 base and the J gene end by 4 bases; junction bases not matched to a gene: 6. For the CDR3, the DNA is TGTGCCAGCAGCCAAGTTCAGGGGGCCAGGTACGAGCAGTACTTC. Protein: CASSQVQGARYEQYF.

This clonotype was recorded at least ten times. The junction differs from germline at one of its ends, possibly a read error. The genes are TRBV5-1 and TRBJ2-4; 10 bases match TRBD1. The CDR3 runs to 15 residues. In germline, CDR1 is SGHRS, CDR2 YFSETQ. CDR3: CASSLAGTGENIQYF. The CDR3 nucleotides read TGTGCCAGCAGCTTGGCCGGGACAGGGGAAAACATTCAGTACTTC.

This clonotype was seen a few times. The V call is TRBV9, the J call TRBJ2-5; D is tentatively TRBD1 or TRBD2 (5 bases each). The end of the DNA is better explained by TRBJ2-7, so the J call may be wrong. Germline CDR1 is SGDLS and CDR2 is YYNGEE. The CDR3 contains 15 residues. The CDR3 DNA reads TGTGCCAGCAGTCCATTCGGGACGGGGAGCTACGAGCAGTACTTC. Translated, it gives CASSPFGTGSYEQYF.

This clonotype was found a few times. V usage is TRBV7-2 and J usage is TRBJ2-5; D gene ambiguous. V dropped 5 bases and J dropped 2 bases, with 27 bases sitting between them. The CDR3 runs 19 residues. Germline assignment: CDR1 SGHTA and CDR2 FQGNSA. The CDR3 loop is CASSSRSIGRLGSQETQYF. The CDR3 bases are TGTGCCAGCAGCAGTCGCTCTATTGGTCGCCTGGGGTCTCAAGAGACCCAGTACTTC.

The CDR3 DNA follows: TGCGCCAGCAGCTTCCTAGCGGGGGGGACCAATGAGCAGTTCTTC. This sequence encodes CASSFLAGGTNEQFF. V is TRBV5-1 and J is TRBJ2-1; 12 bases are shared with TRBD2. This CDR3 is 15 amino acids long. V was pared by 2 bases and J by 6 bases, with 3 bases of the junction left unmatched. Germline V gene sequence: CDR1 SGHRS, CDR2 YFSETQ. The variable domain in full, with the rest retrieved from reference TRBV5-1 and TRBJ2-1, is KAGVTQTPRYLIKTRGQQVTLSCSPISGHRSVSWYQQTPGQGLQFLFEYFSETQRNKGNFPGRFSGRQFSNSRSEMNVSTLELGDSALYLCASSFLAGGTNEQFFGPGTRLTVL.

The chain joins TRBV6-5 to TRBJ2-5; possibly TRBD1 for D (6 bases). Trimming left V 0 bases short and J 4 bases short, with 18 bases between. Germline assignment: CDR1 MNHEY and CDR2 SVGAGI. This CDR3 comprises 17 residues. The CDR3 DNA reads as TGTGCCAGCAGTTACTCATTGGGGCAGGGCAGGGGAGAGACCCAGTACTTC. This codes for CASSYSLGQGRGETQYF.

DNA of the CDR3: TGTGCCAGCAGTTTAAGCTGGGTCTCCTACAATGAGCAGTTCTTC. Its protein product is CASSLSWVSYNEQFF. The gene calls are TRBV27 and TRBJ2-1; no reliable D call. CDR1 is MNHEY and CDR2 is SMNVEV in the germline V gene (reference sequence). V was cut by 2 bases and J by 0 bases, with 8 bases left in between. The CDR3 is 15 amino acids.

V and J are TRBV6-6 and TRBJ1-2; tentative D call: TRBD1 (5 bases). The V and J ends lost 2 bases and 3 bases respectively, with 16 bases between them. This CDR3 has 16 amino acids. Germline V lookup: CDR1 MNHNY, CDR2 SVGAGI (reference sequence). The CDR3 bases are TGTGCCAGCAGTTACCAACCTCAGGGCCAGTACTATGGCTACACCTTC. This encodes CASSYQPQGQYYGYTF.

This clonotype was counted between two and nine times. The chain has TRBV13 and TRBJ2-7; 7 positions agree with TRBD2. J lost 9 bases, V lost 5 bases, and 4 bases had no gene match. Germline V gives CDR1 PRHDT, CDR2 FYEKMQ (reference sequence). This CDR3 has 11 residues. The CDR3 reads CASSLSGPQYF. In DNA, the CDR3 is TGTGCCAGCAGCCTTAGCGGGCCGCAGTACTTC.

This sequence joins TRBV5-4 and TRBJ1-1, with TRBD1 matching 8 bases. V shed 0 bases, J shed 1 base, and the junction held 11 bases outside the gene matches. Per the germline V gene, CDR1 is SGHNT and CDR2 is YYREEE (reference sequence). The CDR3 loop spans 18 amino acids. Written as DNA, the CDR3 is TGTGCCAGCAGCTTGGCCGGAGCAGGGGGCGGGGGGAACACTGAAGCTTTCTTT. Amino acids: CASSLAGAGGGGNTEAFF.

The CDR3 DNA reads TGCAGTGCTCCCCTGGGACTAGCGGGGGGGCGTGGGGCCAACGTCCTGACTTTC. This translates into CSAPLGLAGGRGANVLTF. V is TRBV20-1 and J is TRBJ2-6; 16 positions agree with TRBD2. This CDR3 comprises 18 residues. Germline CDR1 reads DFQATT; CDR2 reads SNEGSKA (reference sequence). The J segment lost 3 bases and the V segment lost 5 bases, leaving 7 bases of the junction unmatched.

CDR3 amino acids: CASRPGQGRTDTQYF. For the CDR3, the DNA is TGTGCCAGCAGGCCGGGACAGGGCAGGACAGATACGCAGTATTTT. V usage is TRBV27 and J usage is TRBJ2-3; 9 positions agree with TRBD1. From germline, CDR1 is MNHEY and CDR2 SMNVEV (reference sequence). J gave up 3 bases and V 6 bases, and 7 bases lay outside the gene matches. The CDR3 spans 15 residues.

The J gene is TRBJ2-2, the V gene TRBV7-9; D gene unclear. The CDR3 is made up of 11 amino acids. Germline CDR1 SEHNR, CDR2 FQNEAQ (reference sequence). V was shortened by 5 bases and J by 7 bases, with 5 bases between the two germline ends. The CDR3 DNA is TGTGCCAGCAGCCCCCGCGGGGAGCTGTTTTTT. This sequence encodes CASSPRGELFF. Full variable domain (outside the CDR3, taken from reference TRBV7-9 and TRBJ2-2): DTGVSQNPRHKITKRGQNVTFRCDPISEHNRLYWYRQTLGQGPEFLTYFQNEAQLEKSRLLSDRFSAERPKGSFSTLEIQRTEQGDSAMYLCASSPRGELFFGEGSRLTVL.

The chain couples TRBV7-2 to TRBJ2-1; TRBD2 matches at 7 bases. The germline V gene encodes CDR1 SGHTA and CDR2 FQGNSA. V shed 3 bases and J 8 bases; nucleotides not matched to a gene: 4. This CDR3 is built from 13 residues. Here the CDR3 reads CASSLVTSDEQFF. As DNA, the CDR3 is TGTGCCAGCAGCTTGGTTACTAGCGATGAGCAGTTCTTC.

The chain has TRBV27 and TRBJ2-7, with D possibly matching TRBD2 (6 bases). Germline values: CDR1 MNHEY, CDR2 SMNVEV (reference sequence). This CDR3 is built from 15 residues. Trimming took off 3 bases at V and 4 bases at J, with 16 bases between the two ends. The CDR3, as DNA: TGTGCCAGCAGTTTCTTTCCGGGACTGGGTTACGAGCAGTACTTC. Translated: CASSFFPGLGYEQYF.

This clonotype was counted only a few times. The CDR3: CASSLDGSGQKLFF. The CDR3 DNA is TGTGCCAGCAGCTTAGACGGGTCAGGACAAAAACTGTTTTTT. J is TRBJ1-4 and V is TRBV7-9; no clear D. The CDR3 consists of 14 residues. Germline V lookup: CDR1 SEHNR, CDR2 FQNEAQ (reference sequence). Trimming pared 1 base from V and 9 bases from J, leaving 12 bases between.

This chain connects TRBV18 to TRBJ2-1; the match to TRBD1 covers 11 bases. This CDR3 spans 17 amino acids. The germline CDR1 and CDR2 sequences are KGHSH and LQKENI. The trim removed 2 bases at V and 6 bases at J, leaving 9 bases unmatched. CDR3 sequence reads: CASSPLRDRGSPNEQFF. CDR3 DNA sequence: TGTGCCAGCTCACCATTGAGGGACAGGGGGAGCCCCAATGAGCAGTTCTTC.

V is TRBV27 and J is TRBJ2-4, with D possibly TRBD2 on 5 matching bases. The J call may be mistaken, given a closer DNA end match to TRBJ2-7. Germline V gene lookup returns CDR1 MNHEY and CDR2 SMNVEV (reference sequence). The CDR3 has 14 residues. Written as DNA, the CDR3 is TGTGCCAGCAGATCAGCGGCGCCCTCCTACGAGCAGTACTTC. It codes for CASRSAAPSYEQYF.

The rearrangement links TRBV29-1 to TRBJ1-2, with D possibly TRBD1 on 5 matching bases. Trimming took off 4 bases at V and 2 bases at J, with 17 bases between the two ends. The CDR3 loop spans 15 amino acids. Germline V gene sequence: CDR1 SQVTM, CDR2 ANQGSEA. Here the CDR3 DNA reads TGCAGCGTTGCGGGGGACCCTGAGGCCAACTATGGCTACACCTTC. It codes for CSVAGDPEANYGYTF.

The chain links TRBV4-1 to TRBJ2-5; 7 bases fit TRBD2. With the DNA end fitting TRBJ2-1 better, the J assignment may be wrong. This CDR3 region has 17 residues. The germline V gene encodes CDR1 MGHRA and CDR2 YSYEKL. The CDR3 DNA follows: TGCGCCAGCAGCCAAGATCCCCCAGCGGGGATACAAGAGACCCAGTTCTTC. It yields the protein CASSQDPPAGIQETQFF.